These T cell receptor beta chains were read from a single sample in a study of beta chain features in type 1 diabetes. The method was immunoSEQ multiplex PCR; TCRdb's version includes in-frame clones alone and lacks a portion of them. The repertoire has 15,000 to 20,000 clones, 50% of them found once; the top ten carry around 0.45%. The sample was stem cell memory CD4+ T cells from blood. These receptors were taken from a man between 18 and 35 years old in good health. Each CDR3 is given with its conserved first and last residue. D genes are given only for firm matches. Clone size, where shown, is once, few, many, or a class for clones that have expanded.

D gene	V gene	CDR3 length	J gene	clone size	CDR3 protein	CDR3 DNA
NA	TRBV7-2	15	TRBJ2-5	NA	CASSLNTPPGETQYF	TGTGCCAGCAGCCTAAACACCCCCCCCGGGGAGACCCAGTACTTC
NA	TRBV6-1	15	TRBJ1-2	NA	CASSELVGQGYGYTF	TGTGCCAGCAGTGAGCTTGTGGGGCAGGGCTATGGCTACACCTTC
NA	TRBV9	16	TRBJ2-1	NA	CASSLSGTPSYNEQFF	TGTGCCAGCAGCCTTTCTGGGACACCCTCCTACAATGAGCAGTTCTTC
NA	TRBV6-5	15	TRBJ1-2	NA	CASSFRGAPNYGYTF	TGTGCCAGCAGTTTTCGGGGGGCGCCTAACTATGGCTACACCTTC
NA	TRBV30	11	TRBJ2-5	NA	CAWSVGGEQYF	TGTGCCTGGAGCGTTGGCGGAGAGCAGTACTTC
NA	TRBV6-1	12	TRBJ2-7	NA	CASSRWGDLQYF	TGTGCCAGCAGTCGGTGGGGAGACTTGCAGTACTTC
NA	TRBV28	16	TRBJ1-2	NA	CASSSLYLTRIHGYTF	TGTGCCAGCAGTTCTTTATATCTTACCAGGATTCATGGCTACACCTTC
TRBD2	TRBV4-3	15	TRBJ2-3	NA	CASSHRTSGTDTQYF	TGCGCCAGCAGCCACCGGACTAGCGGCACAGATACGCAGTATTTT
NA	TRBV4-2	14	TRBJ2-5	NA	CASSQVGEQETQYF	TGTGCCAGCAGCCAAGTAGGAGAACAAGAGACCCAGTACTTC
TRBD2	TRBV27	14	TRBJ2-1	NA	CASRELAGYNEQFF	TGTGCCAGCAGGGAACTAGCGGGGTACAATGAGCAGTTCTTC
TRBD1	TRBV9	15	TRBJ2-2	NA	CASSSWDRDGGELFF	TGTGCCAGCAGCTCCTGGGACAGGGATGGCGGGGAGCTGTTTTTT
TRBD1	TRBV28	13	TRBJ2-5	NA	CASLTGGRETQYF	TGTGCCAGCCTGACAGGGGGCAGGGAGACCCAGTACTTC
NA	TRBV5-1	13	TRBJ1-6	few	CASSLTENSPLHF	TGCGCCAGCAGCCTTACCGAGAATTCACCCCTCCACTTT
TRBD2	TRBV5-4	16	TRBJ2-7	NA	CASSLRLAGGLNEQYF	TGTGCCAGCAGCTTGAGACTAGCGGGAGGGCTTAACGAGCAGTACTTC